The TCR beta chain under discussion was sequenced for a study of siplizumab effects on memory and regulatory T cells. Trimming pared 5 bases from V and 0 bases from J, leaving 14 bases between. The CDR3 totals 16 residues. Germline V gene lookup returns CDR1 SGHTA and CDR2 FQGNSA. Study findings and constraints: There were only a minor fraction of alloreactive clones that mapped to unstimulated subsets. In controls, 25% to 30% of mappable alloreactive CD4+ clones were Treg-derived on average, versus 68.8% with siplizumab. Memory cells seemed less diverse than naive T cells, which also seemed major contributors to the alloresponse.

TCR templates, roughly 100,000 per sample, were assayed. Assay used: immunoSEQ multiplex PCR; TCRdb lists only in-frame clones, some missing. The repertoire holds about 100,000 clones, with about 93% as singletons. As for this clone: No antigen is known for it.

The source material was Tregs sorted from blood. This chain connects TRBV7-2 to TRBJ1-3; D not resolved. This receptor was obtained from a human donor in good health. As DNA, the CDR3 is TGTGCCAGCAGCGAGAGGCCTATCCCCTCTGGAAACACCATATATTTT. This translates into CASSERPIPSGNTIYF.